These 5 T cell receptor beta chains were all obtained from the same sample, sequenced in a study of cytomegalovirus exposure and HLA in healthy donors (dated by TCRdb to 2016 to 2017). Library generation was performed with the immunoSEQ multiplex PCR assay. For the multiplex PCR, a mixture combining 60 forward primers for TCR Vbeta segments and 13 reverse primers for TCR Jbeta segments was used. TCRdb took over this immuneACCESS table, retaining in-frame rearrangements with V and J assigned. Such tables are incomplete; in checked studies, under half of the missing clones stem from an unresolved V gene, and the remainder is unexplained. This sample is represented by over 95,000 clones; about 70% of them were singletons. The ten most abundant clones make up 12% of the sample. The sample comprised PBMCs. The source of these receptors is a woman between 40 and 50 years old in good health and CMV-seropositive.

The gene calls are TRBV6-1 and TRBJ1-6; the match to TRBD1 covers 10 bases. The CDR3 spans 14 residues. The V gene end was trimmed by 4 bases and the J gene end by 9 bases; junction bases not matched to a gene: 3. The germline CDR1 and CDR2 sequences are MNHNS and SASEGT. This CDR3 is CASSVDRGVSPLHF. CDR3 DNA sequence: TGTGCCAGCAGTGTGGACAGGGGGGTTTCACCCCTCCACTTT.

This chain connects TRBV5-1 to TRBJ2-7; 9 bases are shared with TRBD1. CDR1 and CDR2 from the germline V gene are SGHRS and YFSETQ. Germline trimming cut 8 bases from V and 3 bases from J; bases unmatched to any gene: 6. The CDR3 extends over 13 amino acids. Here the CDR3 DNA reads TGCGCCAGTGCCGGGACAGGGTACTACGAGCAGTACTTC. It encodes CASAGTGYYEQYF.

This chain connects TRBV7-8 to TRBJ2-3, with D hard to call. CDR1 and CDR2 from the germline V gene are SGHVS and FQNEAQ. Trimming left V 5 bases short and J 7 bases short, with 13 bases between. This CDR3 region has 13 residues. This chain's CDR3 is CASSGPSLYTQYF. The CDR3 DNA reads TGTGCCAGCAGCGGTCCTAGTTTGTATACGCAGTATTTT.

This sequence joins TRBV11-2 and TRBJ2-4; no definite D call. The CDR3 length is 15 residues. Per germline, CDR1 SGHAT and CDR2 FQNNGV. The ends were cut back, 2 bases at V and 4 bases at J, with 12 bases in the middle. In DNA, the CDR3 is TGTGCCAGCAGCTTACCTCGCGGCAGAAAAAACATTCAGTACTTC. Its protein is CASSLPRGRKNIQYF.

This clone showed up just a few times. The gene calls are TRBV6-5 and TRBJ2-5; TRBD1 aligns across 10 bases. The CDR3 consists of 14 residues. V dropped 6 bases and J dropped 5; count of bases not matched to a gene: 6. Germline V gene lookup returns CDR1 MNHEY and CDR2 SVGAGI. CDR3 amino acids: CASSSRTGGETQYF. As DNA, the CDR3 is TGTGCCAGCAGCTCGAGGACAGGGGGTGAGACCCAGTACTTC.